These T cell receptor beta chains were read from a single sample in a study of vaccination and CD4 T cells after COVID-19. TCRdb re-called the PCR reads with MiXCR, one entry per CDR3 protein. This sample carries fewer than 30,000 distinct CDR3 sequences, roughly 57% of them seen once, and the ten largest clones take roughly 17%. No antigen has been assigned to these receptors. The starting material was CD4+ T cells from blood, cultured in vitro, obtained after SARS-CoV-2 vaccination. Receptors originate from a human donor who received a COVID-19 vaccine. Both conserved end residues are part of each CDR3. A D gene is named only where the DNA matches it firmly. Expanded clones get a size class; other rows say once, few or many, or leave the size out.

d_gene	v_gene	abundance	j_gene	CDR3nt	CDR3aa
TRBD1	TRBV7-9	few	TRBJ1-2	TGTGCCAGCAGCTTAGGAGGGGGCCTGCGCTATGGCTACACCTTC	CASSLGGGLRYGYTF
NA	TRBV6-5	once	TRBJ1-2	TGTGCCAGCAGTTACCTCGGCCCATTCTATGGCTACACCTTC	CASSYLGPFYGYTF
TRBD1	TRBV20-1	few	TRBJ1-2	TGCAGTGCTACAACTGGGACAGGCTATGGCTACACCTTC	CSATTGTGYGYTF
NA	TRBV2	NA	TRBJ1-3	TGTGCCAGCGGACAAACCGGGGGGCGCAGGGCCGGGGGAAACACCATATATTTT	CASGQTGGRRAGGNTIYF
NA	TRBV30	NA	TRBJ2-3	TGTGCCTGGAGTGTACCTGGGATGACAGATACGCAGTATTTT	CAWSVPGMTDTQYF
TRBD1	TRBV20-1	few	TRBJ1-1	TGCAGTGCTATGACAGGGGGCGGGGGTACTGAAGCTTTCTTT	CSAMTGGGGTEAFF
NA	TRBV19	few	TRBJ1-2	TGTGCCACCCGGACTTCCGGGGCTTATGGCTACACCTTC	CATRTSGAYGYTF
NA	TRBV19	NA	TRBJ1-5	TGTGCCAGTAGTATAGACAGGGTAACTCAGCCCCAGCATTTT	CASSIDRVTQPQHF
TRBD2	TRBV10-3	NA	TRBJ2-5	TGTGCCATCAGTGGGTCTAACGCAGGGACTAGCCAAGAGACCCAGTACTTC	CAISGSNAGTSQETQYF
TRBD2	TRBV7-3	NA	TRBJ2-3	TGTGCCAGCAGCTTAAGAGCGGGGCGGGGGTGGACGCAGTATTTT	CASSLRAGRGWTQYF